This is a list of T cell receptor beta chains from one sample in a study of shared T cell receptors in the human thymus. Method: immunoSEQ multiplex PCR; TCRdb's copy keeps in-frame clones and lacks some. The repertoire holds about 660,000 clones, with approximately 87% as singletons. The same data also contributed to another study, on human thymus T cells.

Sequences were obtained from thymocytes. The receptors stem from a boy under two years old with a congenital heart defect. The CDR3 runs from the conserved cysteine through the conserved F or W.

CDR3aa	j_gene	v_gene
CASGPSSGNMADLEQYF	TRBJ2-7	TRBV12-5
CASSRGLAGTTDTQYF	TRBJ2-3	TRBV7-3
CASSIQKNSRDSYYGYTF	TRBJ1-2	TRBV19
CASLGQGSEKLFF	TRBJ1-4	TRBV6-5
CASSDTGFGAEAFF	TRBJ1-1	TRBV7-7
CASTPPRTGYSNQPQHF	TRBJ1-5	TRBV28
CASSLLPDSYEQYF	TRBJ2-7	TRBV28
CASSSSGLGEKLFF	TRBJ1-4	TRBV25-1
CATSHGGGWRRPNEQFF	TRBJ2-1	TRBV15
CASSGADNTDTQYF	TRBJ2-3	TRBV9
CASSTWEDGYEQYF	TRBJ2-7	TRBV9
CASSLDQGGGYTF	TRBJ1-2	TRBV5-1
CASSECEGEERPGNEQFF	TRBJ2-1	TRBV25-1
CASRRSGSTDTQYF	TRBJ2-3	TRBV7-2
CATSRGPAGVGPYEQYF	-	TRBV15
CASSARISPGEQYF	TRBJ2-7	TRBV7-8
CASSSLGGTYEQYF	TRBJ2-7	TRBV5-6
CASSCLAGTDEQFF	TRBJ2-1	TRBV27
CASQTGLSEQYF	TRBJ2-7	TRBV11-2
CASSKDERTSTDTQYF	TRBJ2-3	TRBV21-1
CASSFPLSSYEQYF	TRBJ2-7	TRBV11-2
CATSREYYAGLAALEQYF	TRBJ2-7	TRBV15
CSATDTQYF	TRBJ2-3	TRBV20-1
CATSRDAGWQYF	TRBJ2-3	TRBV15
CASSPPGEKNIQYF	TRBJ2-4	TRBV14
CASSLGPSTIHEQYF	TRBJ2-7	TRBV7-9
CASSLGGANTGELFF	TRBJ2-2	TRBV7-9
CASSEFHTGGDGYTF	TRBJ1-2	TRBV25-1
CSVEDRRTPNTEAFF	TRBJ1-1	TRBV29-1
CASSLHRRLAGVPDYEQYF	TRBJ2-7	TRBV7-6
CSVATYGTEVADTQYF	TRBJ2-3	TRBV29-1
CASSRPGQGSYEQYF	TRBJ2-7	TRBV28
CASSQVPCRAGNTIYF	TRBJ1-3	TRBV4-2
CASSKGTSGSPSHSYEQYF	TRBJ2-7	TRBV27
CASSPGLAGAVGEQYF	TRBJ2-7	TRBV7-4
CASSWGTSGQYNEQFF	TRBJ2-1	TRBV5-1